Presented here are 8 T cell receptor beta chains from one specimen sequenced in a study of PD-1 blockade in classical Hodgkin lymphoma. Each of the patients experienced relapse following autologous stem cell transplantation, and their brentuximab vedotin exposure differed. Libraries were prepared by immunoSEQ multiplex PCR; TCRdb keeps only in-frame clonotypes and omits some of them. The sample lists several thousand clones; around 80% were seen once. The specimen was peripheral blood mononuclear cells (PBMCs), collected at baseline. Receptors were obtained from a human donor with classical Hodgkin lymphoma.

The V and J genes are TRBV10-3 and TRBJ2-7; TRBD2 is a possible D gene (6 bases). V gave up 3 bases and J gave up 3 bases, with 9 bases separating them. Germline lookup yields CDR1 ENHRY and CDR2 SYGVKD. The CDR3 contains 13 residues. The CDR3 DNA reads TGTGCCATCAGTGAACCGGGAGACTACGAGCAGTACTTC. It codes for CAISEPGDYEQYF.

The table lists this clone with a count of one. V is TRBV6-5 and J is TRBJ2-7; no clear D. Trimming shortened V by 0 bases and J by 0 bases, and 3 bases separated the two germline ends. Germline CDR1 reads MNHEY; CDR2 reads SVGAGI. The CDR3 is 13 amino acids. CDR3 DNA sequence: TGTGCCAGCAGTTACTCGATCTCCTACGAGCAGTACTTC. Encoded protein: CASSYSISYEQYF.

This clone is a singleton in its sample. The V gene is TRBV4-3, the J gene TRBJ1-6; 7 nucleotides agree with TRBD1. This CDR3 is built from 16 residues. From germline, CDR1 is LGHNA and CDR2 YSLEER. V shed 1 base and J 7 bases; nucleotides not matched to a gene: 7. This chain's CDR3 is CASSQGAGTANSPLHF. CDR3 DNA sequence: TGCGCCAGCAGCCAAGGCGCCGGGACAGCCAATTCACCCCTCCACTTT.

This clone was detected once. The CDR3 loop reads CASSGNNEQFF. DNA for the CDR3: TGTGCCAGCAGTGGGAACAATGAGCAGTTCTTC. The chain has TRBV25-1 and TRBJ2-1; no definite D call. Germline-derived CDR1 and CDR2 are MGHDK and SYGVNS. The CDR3 sequence is 11 residues long. Trimming removed 4 bases at V and 5 bases at J, with 3 bases between.

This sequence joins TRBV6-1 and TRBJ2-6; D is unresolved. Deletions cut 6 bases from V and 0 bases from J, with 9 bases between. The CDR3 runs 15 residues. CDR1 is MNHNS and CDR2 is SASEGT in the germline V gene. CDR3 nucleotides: TGTGCCAGCAGGGAGATTAGCTCTGGGGCCAACGTCCTGACTTTC. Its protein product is CASREISSGANVLTF.

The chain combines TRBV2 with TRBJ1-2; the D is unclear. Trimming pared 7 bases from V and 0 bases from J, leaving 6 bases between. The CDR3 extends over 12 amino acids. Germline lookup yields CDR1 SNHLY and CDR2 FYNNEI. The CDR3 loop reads CASTDTNYGYTF. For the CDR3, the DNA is TGTGCCAGCACAGATACTAACTATGGCTACACCTTC. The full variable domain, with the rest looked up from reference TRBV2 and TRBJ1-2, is EPEVTQTPSHQVTQMGQEVILRCVPISNHLYFYWYRQILGQKVEFLVSFYNNEISEKSEIFDDQFSVERPDGSNFTLKIRSTKLEDSAMYFCASTDTNYGYTFGSGTRLTVV.

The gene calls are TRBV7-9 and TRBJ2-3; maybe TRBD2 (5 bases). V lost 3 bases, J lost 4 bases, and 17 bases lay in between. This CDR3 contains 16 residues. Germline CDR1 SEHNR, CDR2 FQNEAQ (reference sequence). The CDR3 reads CASSFQNPGNSDTQYF. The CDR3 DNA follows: TGTGCCAGCAGCTTCCAGAATCCCGGGAATTCAGATACGCAGTATTTT.

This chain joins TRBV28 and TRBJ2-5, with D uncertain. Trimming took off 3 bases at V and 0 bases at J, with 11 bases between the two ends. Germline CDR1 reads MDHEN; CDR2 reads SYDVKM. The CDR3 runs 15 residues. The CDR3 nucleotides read TGTGCCAGCAGTTTTACTTCCGCTAACCAAGAGACCCAGTACTTC. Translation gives CASSFTSANQETQYF. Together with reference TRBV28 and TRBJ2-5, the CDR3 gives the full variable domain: DVKVTQSSRYLVKRTGEKVFLECVQDMDHENMFWYRQDPGLGLRLIYFSYDVKMKEKGDIPEGYSVSREKKERFSLILESASTNQTSMYLCASSFTSANQETQYFGPGTRLLVL.